This T cell receptor (beta chain) is from a study of shared clonotypes between healthy human individuals. Overall study: Each donor contributed plates that comprised three CD4 naive, three CD4 memory, two CD8 naive and one CD8 memory. Broader study findings: Only blood was sampled; tissue repertoires likely differ.

As to this clone: Its target is not known.

It was across several immunoSEQ plates that each subset's genomic DNA was evenly split. Clones were read by immunoSEQ multiplex PCR, and TCRdb kept only the in-frame ones, dropping some. In the table there are millions of clones, roughly nine tenths of which are singletons. Germline values: CDR1 LGHNA, CDR2 YSLEER. The CDR3 totals 18 residues. Trimming stripped 0 bases from V and 0 bases from J, with 12 bases between. This receptor was obtained from a man between 18 and 29 years old in good health. Sequenced material: naive CD4+ T cells sorted from blood. Subset noted: CD45RA+ positively selected. V and J are TRBV4-3 and TRBJ1-6, with TRBD1 as a possible D gene (5 bases). The CDR3 here is CASSQEGQGSSYNSPLHF. The CDR3, as DNA: TGCGCCAGCAGCCAAGAAGGGCAGGGAAGCTCCTATAATTCACCCCTCCACTTT.